The 30 T cell receptor delta chains below come from one sample, sequenced in a study of DNA immune sequencing with unique molecular identifiers (dated by TCRdb to the early 2020s). The library was prepared using multiplex PCR. TCRdb shows the sequencer as Illumina MiniSeq. Genomic DNA was amplified with a 32-plex assay using primers for all 8 TRDV and 4 TRDJ genes covering the CDR3. A 12-nucleotide UMI was added during roughly 3 barcoding PCR cycles, followed by a second PCR with Illumina adapter primers. Via CATT, TCRdb reprocessed the public reads, and rows with identical DNA were then joined. The sample includes approximately 5,100 delta-chain clones, with roughly 12% observed a single time. The top ten clonotypes cover 52% of the sample. Source material: gamma-delta T cells enriched from blood buffy coat, or unenriched PBMCs (not recorded which). The receptors stem from a human donor in good health.

This clone has a handful of counts. The TCRdb protein comes from a much larger clone and disagrees with this DNA's translation at residue 9, likely due to a read error; the protein given here is derived from the DNA. The genes are TRDV2 and TRDJ1; no definite D call. The V end was cut by 2 bases, the J end by 3 bases, with 12 bases between. This CDR3 has 14 residues. Germline V gene data show CDR1 as GEAIGNYY and CDR2 as EKD. The CDR3 DNA follows: TGTGCCTGTGACAGTCTAGTGTACGCCGATAAACTCATCTTT. Protein product: CACDSLVYADKLIF.

The J gene was reported as TRDJ1; the V gene went uncalled; the D segment call TRDD3 is taken from the table without a DNA check. This CDR3 region has 15 residues. The CDR3 spells CALGEQVLGSDKLIF. DNA for the CDR3: TGTGCTCTTGGGGAACAGGTACTGGGATCCGATAAACTCATCTTT.

This clone has only a few counts. This chain uses TRAV29/DV5 with TRDJ1; 11 nucleotides agree with TRDD3. The J gene is absent in TCRdb and was assigned here via DNA matching to germline. Germline assignment: CDR1 NSMFDY and CDR2 ISSIKDK. The CDR3 is 24 amino acids. V shed 0 bases, J shed 0 bases, and the junction held 28 bases outside the gene matches. The DNA of the CDR3 is TGTGCAGCAAGCGCGAAGCCGACCGATCCCTGGGGGATACTTCCCGACCATAACACCGATAAACTCATCTTT. Translated: CAASAKPTDPWGILPDHNTDKLIF.

This clone was detected ten times or more. The rearrangement links TRDV1 to TRDJ1; D is ambiguous. This CDR3 has 13 amino acids. Germline CDR1 is TSWWSYY and CDR2 is QGS. Trimming took off 2 bases at V and 0 bases at J, with 4 bases between the two ends. The CDR3: CALGELYTDKLIF. In DNA form, the CDR3 reads TGTGCTCTTGGGGAATTGTACACCGATAAACTCATCTTT.

This clone was detected a few times. The TCRdb record carries a much larger clone's protein, which differs from this DNA's translation at residue 13; a read error is the likely cause, and the protein listed here is the DNA translation. This sample includes further DNA sequences coding for the same CDR3. J is TRDJ1 and V is TRDV2; TRDD3 matches 9 bases. CDR3 length: 17 amino acids. Germline CDR1 GEAIGNYY, CDR2 EKD. In DNA, the CDR3 is TGTGCCTGTGACACTCTGGGGGATGGAAAGTACACCGAAAAACTCATCTTT. Protein sequence: CACDTLGDGKYTEKLIF.

Points on this clone: For this DNA, TCRdb reports the protein of a much larger clone, which diverges at residue 4, most likely from a read error; the protein presented here is translated directly from the DNA. The chain employs TRDV2 and TRDJ2, with 13 bases fitting TRDD3. V trimming: 5 bases; J trimming: 4 bases; junction bases outside the gene matches: 15. Germline CDR1 reads GEAIGNYY; CDR2 reads EKD. The CDR3 runs to 19 residues. Here the CDR3 DNA reads TGTGCCTGTGTTCAACTTGGCGGTACTGGGGGATACGCGACAGCACAACTCTTCTTT. Amino acids: CACVQLGGTGGYATAQLFF.

Comment on this clone: The protein given by TCRdb reflects a much larger clone and differs at residue 11 from this DNA's translation, likely from a read error; the protein shown is the DNA's translation. V and J are TRDV3 and TRDJ2; tentatively, D is TRDD3 (6 bases). V shed 5 bases and J shed 9 bases, with 25 bases lying between them. CDR1 and CDR2 (germline): TVYSNPD, GDNSRS (reference sequence). The CDR3 is 15 residues long. The CDR3 spells CAPLGGVDSTTQLFF. DNA of the CDR3: TGTGCCCCGTTGGGGGGGGTCGATTCAACGACACAACTCTTCTTT.

As regards this clone: A read error likely explains this, since a far larger clone differs by one base. The sample has other DNA sequences that encode this CDR3 too. The rearrangement joins TRDV2 to TRDJ1, with 9 bases lining up with TRDD3. CDR1 is GEAIGNYY, CDR2 EKD, per germline. This CDR3 has 17 amino acids. The chain's CDR3 is CACDTVRGYGNTDKLIF. CDR3 sequence (DNA): TGTGCCTGTGACACCGTGCGGGGATACGGTAACACCGATAAACTCATCTTC.

This clone was recorded a few times. The genes are TRDV1 and TRDJ1; 9 nucleotides align to TRDD3. Germline CDR1 reads TSWWSYY; CDR2 reads QGS. The CDR3 runs to 19 residues. The V and J ends lost 1 base and 4 bases, in that order; junction bases with no gene match: 16. Written as DNA, the CDR3 is TGTGCTCTTGGGGAACACTCCCCGATTACTGGGGGACACTTCGATAAACTCATCTTT. This sequence encodes CALGEHSPITGGHFDKLIF.

The chain employs TRDV1 and TRDJ1; 12 nucleotides match TRDD3. The J gene was missing in TCRdb and was found by matching the end of the DNA to germline. V shed 4 bases and J 4 bases; nucleotides not matched to a gene: 31. The CDR3 totals 24 residues. Germline V gives CDR1 TSWWSYY, CDR2 QGS. The CDR3 region is CALGGRAGRIWGIRGRLYSDKLIF. CDR3 nucleotide sequence: TGTGCTCTTGGGGGCCGGGCGGGCCGAATCTGGGGGATACGAGGCCGATTGTACAGCGATAAACTCATCTTT.

This chain joins TRDV2 and TRDJ1; TRDD3 matches at 8 bases. The junction had 9 bases not matched to a gene; V was cut back by 4 bases and J by 0 bases. Germline V lookup: CDR1 GEAIGNYY, CDR2 EKD. CDR3 length equals 16 residues. As DNA, the CDR3 is TGTGCCTGTGAACCCCTGGGGGACCAGTACACCGATAAACTCATCTTT. This codes for CACEPLGDQYTDKLIF.

This clone is labeled as large. At the DNA level, this CDR3 is encoded by other sequences in the same sample as well. The V call is TRDV2, the J call TRDJ2; 12 positions match TRDD3. The V segment lost 0 bases and the J segment 6 bases; nucleotides outside the gene matches: 16. This CDR3 comprises 20 residues. Per germline, CDR1 GEAIGNYY and CDR2 EKD. In DNA, the CDR3 is TGTGCCTGTGACACCGTCGTACTGGGGGATACCCCAACCGGTTCAGCACAACTCTTCTTT. Protein sequence: CACDTVVLGDTPTGSAQLFF.

This clone is classed as medium-sized (0.01 to 0.1%). The rearrangement links TRDV2 to TRDJ1, with 12 bases fitting TRDD3. Germline V CDR1 and CDR2: GEAIGNYY, EKD. Trimming removed 0 bases from V and 2 bases from J; junction bases left unmatched: 12. This CDR3 has 19 amino acids. CDR3 DNA sequence: TGTGCCTGTGACACCGTTTCCCTGGGGGATACGCGTGGTACCGATAAACTCATCTTT. Its protein product is CACDTVSLGDTRGTDKLIF.

CDR3 loop: CALGETYPWGLSGDKLIF. The CDR3 DNA is TGTGCTCTTGGGGAGACGTATCCTTGGGGTCTGTCCGGGGATAAACTCATCTTT. A J gene of TRDJ1 was called, though the V gene was not; the tabulated D call, TRDD3, remains unverified against the DNA. This CDR3 has 18 amino acids.

Of note for this clone: A single base is all that separates this from a far larger clone, so a read error is likely. Distinct nucleotide sequences in the sample also encode this CDR3. The gene calls are TRDV2 and TRDJ3; D may be TRDD3 (5 bases). This CDR3 has 19 residues. Germline CDR1 and CDR2: GEAIGNYY and EKD. CDR3: CACDQIKEEPSWDTRQMFF. In DNA form, the CDR3 reads TGTGCCTGTGACCAAATCAAGGAGGAGCCCTCCTGGGATACCCGACAGATGTTTTTC.

This clone is medium-sized by share. Other DNA sequences of this sample code for an identical CDR3. CDR3 DNA: TGTGCCTGTGACACCGTGGGGACTTCCTACCCGTACACCGATAAACTCATCTTT. Its protein is CACDTVGTSYPYTDKLIF. The chain couples TRDV2 to TRDJ1; 8 bases line up with TRDD2. The germline gives CDR1 GEAIGNYY, CDR2 EKD. The V segment lost 0 bases and the J segment 0 bases; nucleotides outside the gene matches: 11. This CDR3 contains 18 residues.

Notes on this clone: The protein held in TCRdb is that of a much larger clone and does not match this DNA's translation at residue 4, likely because of a read error; the protein shown is translated from the DNA. The J gene is TRDJ2, while no V gene call was made; the D call of TRDD3 is as the table states it, not checked on the DNA. The CDR3 runs 21 residues. The CDR3, as DNA: TGTGCCTTTATCCTTCCTACGTCTCTCTGGGGGATTCCTTTTTTGACAGCACAACTCTTCTTT. Its translation is CAFILPTSLWGIPFLTAQLFF.

A remark on this clone: A read error is the likely source, as a far larger clone sits one nucleotide away. This chain uses TRDV1 with TRDJ1; 13 nucleotides agree with TRDD3. The J gene was missing in TCRdb and was found by matching the end of the DNA to germline. The CDR3 is 26 amino acids. CDR1 and CDR2 from the germline V gene are TSWWSYY and QGS. The CDR3 sequence is CALGEPPPTDSVLGDTPQTAADRLIF. The CDR3 DNA is TGTGCTCTTGGGGAACCCCCTCCTACGGATTCAGTACTGGGGGATACGCCCCAGACGGCCGCCGATAGACTCATCTTT.

A remark on this clone: A far larger clone lies a single base away; this is likely a read error. Other DNA sequences from this sample encode an identical CDR3 as well. The J gene is TRDJ3, the V gene TRDV2; TRDD3 matches at 11 bases. With 2 bases clipped from V and 0 bases from J, the junction kept 8 bases outside the gene matches. CDR1 is GEAIGNYY and CDR2 is EKD in the germline V gene. CDR3 length: 20 residues. The CDR3 reads CACDKVLGDTRSWDTRQMFF. The CDR3 coding sequence is TGTGCCTGTGACAAAGTATTGGGGGATACGCGCTCCTGGGACACCCGACAGATGTTTTTC.

The chain is built from TRAV29/DV5 and TRDJ1; 9 positions match TRDD3. The J gene, absent from TCRdb, was called here by matching the DNA to germline. The CDR3 contains 14 residues. Germline V CDR1 and CDR2: NSMFDY, ISSIKDK. V lost 4 bases and J lost 5; bases outside the gene matches: 9. The CDR3 loop reads CAAGGGILADKLIF. CDR3 bases: TGTGCAGCAGGCGGGGGGATACTAGCTGATAAACTCATCTTT.

This clone was observed a handful of times. The amino acid sequence in TCRdb belongs to a much larger clone and departs from this DNA's translation at residue 8, likely a sequencing read error; the sequence shown is translated from the DNA. CDR3 loop: CACDNLGMGGYRTYTDKLIF. CDR3 in DNA: TGTGCCTGTGATAACCTTGGTATGGGGGGATACCGTACTTACACCGATAAACTCATCTTT. This chain links TRDV2 with TRDJ1; 9 bases map to TRDD3. The CDR3 runs to 20 residues. Trimming cost V 4 bases and J 0 bases; bases outside gene matches: 20. Germline values: CDR1 GEAIGNYY, CDR2 EKD.

This clone showed up just a few times. A far larger clone is just one base off, so this is likely a read error. Other DNA sequences from this sample encode an identical CDR3 as well. The CDR3 region is CACAQLGDRDDKLIF. The CDR3 DNA sequence: TGTGCCTGTGCCCAACTCGGGGATAGGGACGATAAACTCATCTTT. The rearrangement uses TRDV2 and TRDJ1; 7 nucleotides agree with TRDD3. This CDR3 has 15 residues. Germline V gives CDR1 GEAIGNYY, CDR2 EKD. With V trimmed by 5 bases and J by 4 bases, 12 bases remained unmatched.

This clone appeared many times. The protein TCRdb gives is from a much larger clone and does not agree with this DNA's translation at residue 8, likely a read error; the protein shown here comes from the DNA. Here the CDR3 DNA reads TGTGCCTGTGCCCAACTGGGGGTTAGGGACGATAAACTCATCTTT. Protein product: CACAQLGVRDDKLIF. V is TRDV2 and J is TRDJ1; 8 bases fit TRDD3. V was clipped by 5 bases and J by 4 bases; unmatched bases: 11. The CDR3 runs to 15 residues. From germline, CDR1 is GEAIGNYY and CDR2 EKD.

This clone is judged medium-sized. The rearrangement uses TRDV2 and TRDJ3, with D possibly matching TRDD3 (6 bases). Looked up from germline, CDR1 is GEAIGNYY and CDR2 is EKD. This CDR3 spans 18 amino acids. Trimming took 0 bases from V and 0 from J, leaving 11 bases between them. The CDR3, as DNA: TGTGCCTGTGACACCGGCTGGGGAAGCTCCTGGGACACCCGACAGATGTTTTTC. It encodes CACDTGWGSSWDTRQMFF.

This clone is termed large. This chain connects TRDV2 to TRDJ1; 10 bases map to TRDD3. CDR1 and CDR2 from the germline V gene are GEAIGNYY and EKD. V lost 3 bases to trimming and J lost 1 base; unmatched junction nucleotides: 13. This CDR3 has 18 amino acids. Here the CDR3 DNA reads TGTGCCTGTGACGCTATTAGTACTGGGGGATTCCTCACCGATAAACTCATCTTT. Its protein product is CACDAISTGGFLTDKLIF.

The rearrangement joins TRDV1 to TRDJ1; 9 bases match TRDD3. CDR3 length equals 17 residues. J lost 11 bases, V lost 4 bases, and 20 bases had no gene match. Germline V gene sequence: CDR1 TSWWSYY, CDR2 QGS. As DNA, the CDR3 is TGTGCTCTTGGGGGACGTCATTTTACAGGGGATACGCCGAGGCTCATCTTT. Protein: CALGGRHFTGDTPRLIF.

This chain connects TRDV1 to TRDJ1, with 9 positions matching TRDD3. No J gene was available from TCRdb, and it was assigned here by a germline match of the DNA. In germline, CDR1 is TSWWSYY, CDR2 QGS. Unmatched junction bases numbered 35, after V lost 2 bases and J lost 4 bases. The CDR3 spans 25 residues. CDR3: CALGEEPSTYKTSGGYKLPLDKLIF. CDR3 coding DNA: TGTGCTCTTGGGGAAGAGCCCAGTACCTACAAAACATCCGGGGGATACAAGCTGCCTCTCGATAAACTCATCTTT.

This clone is labeled medium-sized (0.01 to 0.1%). V usage is TRDV2 and J usage is TRDJ1; perhaps TRDD3 as D (6 bases). The length of the CDR3 is 15 residues. Germline assignment: CDR1 GEAIGNYY and CDR2 EKD. V lost 3 bases and J lost 3, with 16 bases in between. CDR3 residues: CACDALGGKADKLIF. The DNA for the CDR3 is TGTGCCTGTGACGCCCTCGGGGGGAAGGCCGATAAACTCATCTTT.

The chain recombines TRDV1 with TRDJ1, with TRDD3 matching over 10 bases. TCRdb supplies no J gene; here it was assigned by aligning the nucleotide sequence to germline. The V gene end was trimmed by 5 bases and the J gene end by 3 bases; junction bases not matched to a gene: 36. This CDR3 comprises 25 residues. Germline V gives CDR1 TSWWSYY, CDR2 QGS. CDR3 region: CALGKQRPTSYWGIHTGRFADKLIF. DNA for the CDR3: TGTGCTCTTGGGAAACAGAGGCCTACCAGCTACTGGGGGATTCACACGGGGAGATTCGCCGATAAACTCATCTTT.

In regard to this clone: A much larger clone lies a single base off, so this may be a read error. V and J are TRDV1 and TRDJ1, with TRDD3 matching over 12 bases. TCRdb does not report a J gene; here it was assigned by matching the DNA to germline references. Germline lookup yields CDR1 TSWWSYY and CDR2 QGS. The CDR3 is 25 residues long. V gave up 5 bases and J gave up 2 bases; unmatched junction bases: 33. The CDR3 protein is CALGPHPPSYFGLGDTRRKTDKLIF. For the CDR3, the DNA is TGTGCTCTTGGGCCCCACCCTCCTTCCTACTTTGGGCTGGGGGATACGCGTAGGAAAACCGATAAACTCATCTTT.